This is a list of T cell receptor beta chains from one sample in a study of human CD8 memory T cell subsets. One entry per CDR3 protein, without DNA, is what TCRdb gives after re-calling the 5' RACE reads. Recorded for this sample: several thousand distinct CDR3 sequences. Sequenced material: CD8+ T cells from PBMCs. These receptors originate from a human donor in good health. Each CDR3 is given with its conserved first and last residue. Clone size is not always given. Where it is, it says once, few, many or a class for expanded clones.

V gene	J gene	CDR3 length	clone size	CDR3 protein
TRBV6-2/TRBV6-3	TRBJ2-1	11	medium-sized	CASSPGGEQFF
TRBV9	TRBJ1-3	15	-	CASSVEGEPGNTIYF
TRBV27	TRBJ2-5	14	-	CASSPDRGGETQYF
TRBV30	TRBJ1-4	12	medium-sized	CAWTVGGEKLFF
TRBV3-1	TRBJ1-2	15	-	CASSQDPGSGYGYTF
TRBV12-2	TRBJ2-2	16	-	CASPATWEGLTGELFF
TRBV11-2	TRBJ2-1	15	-	CASSLIPGLANEQFF
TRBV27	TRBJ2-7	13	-	CASSLSRTYEQYF
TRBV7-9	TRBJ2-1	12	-	CASSSLGNEQFF
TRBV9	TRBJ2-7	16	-	CASSVEELAVSGEQYF
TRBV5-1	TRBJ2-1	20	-	CASSLSPTSGSISSYNEQFF
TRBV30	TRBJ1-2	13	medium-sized	CAWRLGTRDGYTF
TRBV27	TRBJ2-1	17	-	CASSTGTSGSVGNEQFF
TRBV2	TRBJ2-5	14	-	CASSDMGVWETQYF
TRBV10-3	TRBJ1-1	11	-	CAISDGPEAFF
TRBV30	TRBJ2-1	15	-	CAWSVQSGRAKEQFF
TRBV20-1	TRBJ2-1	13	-	CSARPSGIYEQFF
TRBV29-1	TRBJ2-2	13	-	CSVVSVNTGELFF
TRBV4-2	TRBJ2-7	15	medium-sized	CASSSGTENPYEQYF
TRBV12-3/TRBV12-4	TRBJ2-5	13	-	CASSFMGEETQYF
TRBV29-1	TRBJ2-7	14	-	CSVEAPGLAEEQYF
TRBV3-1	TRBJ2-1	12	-	CASSFGYNEQFF
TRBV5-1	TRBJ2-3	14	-	CASSSGGSGDTQYF
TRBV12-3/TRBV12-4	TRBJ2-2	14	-	CASQLGQDTGELFF
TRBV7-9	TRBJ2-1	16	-	CASAGEATINYNEQFF
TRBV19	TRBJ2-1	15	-	CASMPGTGMFNEQFF
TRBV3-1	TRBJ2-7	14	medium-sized	CASSEGGPNYEQYF
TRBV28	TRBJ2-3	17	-	CASSLYRTSGGTDTQYF
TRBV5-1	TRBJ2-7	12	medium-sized	CASSQANDEQYF
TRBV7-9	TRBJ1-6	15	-	CASSPGRTYNSPLHF
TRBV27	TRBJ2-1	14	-	CASSTGGVNNEQFF